This is a list of T cell receptor beta chains from one sample in a study of T cells in Graves' hyperthyroidism and ophthalmopathy. MiXCR was run by TCRdb on the multiplex PCR reads, yielding one entry per CDR3 protein. The sample has a few hundred thousand distinct CDR3 sequences, approximately 25% seen once; the top ten hold around 67%. Sample: blood. The receptors shown here come from a man aged 50 to 60 with Graves' hyperthyroidism. Each CDR3 is given with its conserved first and last residue. A D gene is named only where the DNA matches it firmly. Rows give clone size only sometimes, using once, few, many, or a class for an expanded clone.

size,V,length,D,J,CDR3,DNA
NA,TRBV19,14,NA,TRBJ1-1,CASSRQKKNTEAFF,TGTGCCAGTAGCAGACAGAAAAAGAACACTGAAGCTTTCTTT
NA,TRBV27,15,NA,TRBJ2-3,CASSLGADPQNTQYF,TGTGCCAGCAGTTTAGGGGCAGACCCCCAAAATACGCAGTATTTT
few,TRBV10-3,13,NA,TRBJ2-7,CAIGGAETYEQYF,TGTGCCATCGGTGGGGCAGAGACCTACGAGCAGTACTTC
few,TRBV20-1,14,NA,TRBJ2-7,CSASVPSSSYEQYF,TGCAGTGCTAGTGTGCCCAGCAGCTCCTACGAGCAGTACTTC
few,TRBV6-1,19,TRBD2,TRBJ2-1,CASSDRSSGQYHSYNEQFF,TGTGCCAGCAGTGACCGCTCTAGCGGGCAATACCACTCCTACAATGAGCAGTTCTTC
many,TRBV6-1,14,TRBD1,TRBJ2-7,CASSSGTGAREQYF,TGTGCCAGCAGCTCCGGGACAGGGGCTAGGGAGCAGTACTTC
many,TRBV7-9,14,NA,TRBJ2-7,CASSFRESSYEQYF,TGTGCCAGCAGCTTCAGGGAAAGCTCCTACGAGCAGTACTTC
NA,TRBV20-1,15,NA,TRBJ1-3,CSATNQQSSGNTIYF,TGCAGTGCTACCAACCAACAGAGCTCTGGAAACACCATATATTTT
few,TRBV29-1,14,NA,TRBJ2-4,CSVNFKVAKNIQYF,TGCAGCGTCAATTTCAAGGTAGCCAAAAACATTCAGTACTTC
once,TRBV14,17,NA,TRBJ1-6,CASSQAKGGVGNSPLHF,TGTGCCAGCAGCCAGGCTAAGGGGGGAGTGGGTAATTCACCCCTCCACTTT
few,TRBV7-8,16,NA,TRBJ2-1,CASSLEGRSSYNEQFF,TGTGCCAGCAGCTTAGAAGGACGCAGCTCCTACAATGAGCAGTTCTTC
few,TRBV7-8,14,NA,TRBJ1-5,CASRLGSQNQPQHF,TGTGCCAGCAGATTGGGGTCACAAAATCAGCCCCAGCATTTT
few,TRBV11-2,14,NA,TRBJ2-2,CASSFVGDTGELFF,TGTGCCAGCAGCTTCGTGGGAGACACCGGGGAGCTGTTTTTT
NA,TRBV20-1,12,NA,TRBJ1-2,CSALGQDYGYTF,TGCAGTGCCCTAGGGCAGGACTATGGCTACACCTTC
NA,TRBV18,15,TRBD2,TRBJ2-1,CASSPGTSEYNEQFF,TGTGCCAGCTCACCCGGGACTAGCGAATACAATGAGCAGTTCTTC
many,TRBV20-1,12,NA,TRBJ2-7,CSAISRGGEQYF,TGCAGTGCTATAAGCAGGGGAGGCGAGCAGTACTTC
NA,TRBV12-3/TRBV12-4,13,NA,TRBJ1-1,CASNLNMDTEAFF,TGTGCCAGCAATTTAAATATGGACACTGAAGCTTTCTTT
NA,TRBV6-1,16,NA,TRBJ2-3,CASSVTGSTSTDTQYF,TGTGCCAGCAGTGTAACAGGATCCACTAGCACAGATACGCAGTATTTT
few,TRBV30,14,TRBD2,TRBJ2-1,CAWSPLAGGIEQFF,TGTGCCTGGAGTCCTCTAGCGGGAGGGATTGAGCAGTTCTTC
many,TRBV20-1,13,NA,TRBJ2-7,CSARVGYPYEQYF,TGCAGTGCTAGAGTCGGCTACCCGTACGAGCAGTACTTC
few,TRBV14,16,TRBD1,TRBJ1-4,CASSQLTGTGDEKLFF,TGTGCCAGCAGCCAACTAACCGGGACAGGGGATGAAAAACTGTTTTTT
NA,TRBV2,14,TRBD2,TRBJ2-7,CASSGKLAGYEQYF,TGTGCCAGCAGTGGAAAACTAGCGGGTTACGAGCAGTACTTC
many,TRBV11-2,13,NA,TRBJ2-7,CASSSQQGYEQYF,TGTGCCAGCAGCTCCCAACAGGGTTACGAGCAGTACTTC
NA,TRBV10-2,14,TRBD1,TRBJ2-7,CASSVMGQSYEQYF,TGCGCCAGCAGCGTCATGGGACAGTCCTACGAGCAGTACTTC
many,TRBV5-1,16,TRBD2,TRBJ2-3,CASSLGRAGGTDTQYF,TGCGCCAGCAGCTTAGGACGAGCGGGAGGCACAGATACGCAGTATTTT
NA,TRBV6-1,13,NA,TRBJ2-7,CASTLRQSYEQYF,TGTGCCAGCACTCTAAGACAGTCCTACGAGCAGTACTTC
NA,TRBV7-2,13,NA,TRBJ1-1,CASSLGPLSEAFF,TGTGCCAGCAGCTTGGGCCCTCTTAGTGAAGCTTTCTTT
NA,TRBV7-9,18,TRBD2,TRBJ2-3,CATGQPVSGRMGTDTQYF,TGTGCCACCGGACAACCAGTTAGCGGGAGGATGGGCACAGATACGCAGTATTTT
few,TRBV24-1,16,TRBD1,TRBJ2-1,CATSDSYGQGYNEQFF,TGTGCCACCAGTGATTCGTACGGACAGGGTTACAATGAGCAGTTCTTC
NA,TRBV27,14,TRBD1,TRBJ1-4,CASSRDRGRGKLFF,TGTGCCAGCAGTAGGGACAGGGGGCGCGGAAAACTGTTTTTT
many,TRBV28,15,TRBD2,TRBJ2-4,CASSPIAGAKNIQYF,TGTGCCAGCAGTCCCATAGCGGGAGCCAAAAACATTCAGTACTTC
NA,TRBV6-1,12,NA,TRBJ1-2,CASRTGTRGYTF,TGTGCCAGCAGAACAGGGACTCGGGGCTACACCTTC
NA,TRBV30,15,NA,TRBJ1-3,CACKKEEQSGNTIYF,TGTGCCTGCAAGAAGGAAGAGCAATCTGGAAACACCATATATTTT
NA,TRBV7-9,16,TRBD1,TRBJ2-2,CASRDTQGVNTGELFF,TGTGCCAGCAGGGATACGCAGGGGGTTAACACCGGGGAGCTGTTTTTT
NA,TRBV19,14,TRBD1,TRBJ1-5,CASTTQGGHQPQHF,TGTGCCAGTACCACCCAGGGGGGCCATCAGCCCCAGCATTTT
NA,TRBV14,13,TRBD2,TRBJ2-1,CASSALAGDEQFF,TGTGCCAGCAGCGCCCTAGCGGGAGATGAGCAGTTCTTC
many,TRBV6-2/TRBV6-3,16,TRBD2,TRBJ2-1,CASSLPGLASYNEQFF,TGTGCCAGCAGTCTCCCGGGACTAGCGAGTTACAATGAGCAGTTCTTC
NA,TRBV7-3,13,NA,TRBJ2-2,CASSSQQAGELFF,TGTGCCAGCAGCTCGCAACAAGCCGGGGAGCTGTTTTTT
many,TRBV28,13,NA,TRBJ2-2,CASTRTAIGELFF,TGTGCCAGCACCCGGACTGCCATCGGGGAGCTGTTTTTT
NA,TRBV5-1,13,TRBD2,TRBJ2-5,CASSREGGETQYF,TGCGCCAGCAGCCGGGAGGGTGGGGAGACCCAGTACTTC
NA,TRBV6-1,15,NA,TRBJ2-5,CASSEGWAAQETQYF,TGTGCCAGCAGTGAGGGCTGGGCAGCCCAAGAGACCCAGTACTTC
NA,TRBV19,15,TRBD2,TRBJ2-1,CASSILAGGLNEQFF,TGTGCCAGTAGTATACTAGCGGGAGGGCTAAATGAGCAGTTCTTC
NA,TRBV18,15,NA,TRBJ1-1,CASSPRYPHDTEAFF,TGTGCCAGCTCACCACGGTATCCCCACGACACTGAAGCTTTCTTT
NA,TRBV5-1,14,TRBD1,TRBJ1-1,CASSLDPGGGEAFF,TGCGCCAGCAGCTTGGATCCAGGGGGTGGCGAAGCTTTCTTT
many,TRBV18,13,NA,TRBJ2-7,CASSGQTTYEQYF,TGTGCCAGCTCGGGACAAACGACCTACGAGCAGTACTTC
few,TRBV9,16,TRBD1,TRBJ1-1,CASSARQGPMNTEAFF,TGTGCCAGCAGCGCCCGACAGGGCCCCATGAACACTGAAGCTTTCTTT
NA,TRBV18,17,TRBD2,TRBJ2-2,CASSPRSGTIDTGELFF,TGTGCCAGCTCACCACGCTCCGGGACTATCGACACCGGGGAGCTGTTTTTT
NA,TRBV28,19,NA,TRBJ2-3,CASSLEGDTRDISTDTQYF,TGTGCCAGCAGTTTAGAAGGTGACACGCGGGATATAAGCACAGATACGCAGTATTTT
NA,TRBV19,16,TRBD2,TRBJ2-2,CASSGLAGTWSGELFF,TGTGCCAGCAGCGGACTAGCGGGAACTTGGTCCGGGGAGCTGTTTTTT
few,TRBV10-1,15,NA,TRBJ2-1,CASSESAWGGYEQFF,TGCGCCAGCAGTGAGTCGGCCTGGGGAGGTTATGAGCAGTTCTTC
many,TRBV2,13,TRBD2,TRBJ2-1,CASTTSVYNEQFF,TGTGCCAGCACCACTAGCGTCTACAATGAGCAGTTCTTC
many,TRBV20-1,14,NA,TRBJ2-5,CSARWGLAEGTQYF,TGCAGTGCCCGCTGGGGGCTAGCCGAGGGGACCCAGTACTTC
NA,TRBV24-1,17,TRBD2,TRBJ2-1,CATSPTSGSGVANEQFF,TGTGCCACCAGCCCTACTTCCGGTAGCGGGGTAGCCAATGAGCAGTTCTTC
few,TRBV6-2/TRBV6-3,14,NA,TRBJ2-3,CASSPLGGSDTQYF,TGTGCCAGCAGTCCACTAGGTGGGAGCGATACGCAGTATTTT
NA,TRBV28,16,TRBD1,TRBJ2-1,CASSLYDRGPLNEQFF,TGTGCCAGCAGCCTTTACGACAGGGGGCCGTTAAATGAGCAGTTCTTC
few,TRBV24-1,10,NA,TRBJ2-5,CATREETQYF,TGTGCCACCCGGGAAGAGACCCAGTACTTC
NA,TRBV28,15,NA,TRBJ2-3,CASRRFRLFTDTQYF,TGTGCCAGCAGGCGCTTCAGACTTTTCACAGATACGCAGTATTTT
few,TRBV14,15,NA,TRBJ2-1,CASSQDGRPYNEQFF,TGTGCCAGCAGCCAAGACGGGCGCCCCTACAATGAGCAGTTCTTC
once,TRBV29-1,13,NA,TRBJ2-5,CSVKGLLLETQYF,TGCAGCGTTAAGGGACTCCTACTCGAGACCCAGTACTTC
NA,TRBV12-3/TRBV12-4,13,NA,TRBJ1-5,CASTGGRAQPQHF,TGTGCCAGCACTGGGGGAAGGGCCCAGCCCCAGCATTTT